One sample yielded the 13 T cell receptor beta chains listed below, sequenced in a study of beta chain features in type 1 diabetes. General study points: For Type 1 diabetes patients, all four CD4+ subsets carried TCRB CDR3s that were moderately but significantly shorter.

Expressed TCRB transcripts were sequenced because the isolated RNA had all been reverse transcribed beforehand. Sequencing was performed with immunoSEQ multiplex PCR; in TCRdb, only in-frame clones are kept and a portion is missing. This sample has about 650,000 clones, with around 12% found just once. Antigens for these TCRs are unknown. Sequenced input: naive CD4+ T cells from blood. These receptor sequences come from a man aged 30 to 45 with type 1 diabetes.

The chain is built from TRBV28 and TRBJ1-2; D is ambiguous. Germline loops: CDR1 MDHEN, CDR2 SYDVKM. The CDR3 is 14 amino acids. V was pared by 3 bases and J by 5 bases, with 13 bases between. The CDR3 here is CASSFPTETYGYTF. The CDR3 DNA follows: TGTGCCAGCAGTTTCCCCACGGAGACATATGGCTACACCTTC.

There are a few counts of this clone. The chain links TRBV29-1 to TRBJ1-5; D uncertain. The V and J ends lost 0 bases and 6 bases respectively, with 9 bases between them. There are 13 residues in the CDR3. Germline CDR1 SQVTM, CDR2 ANQGSEA. The CDR3 region has the DNA TGCAGCGTTGAAGACTCGGCGGGTCAGCCCCAGCATTTT. This codes for CSVEDSAGQPQHF. Combining the CDR3 with reference TRBV29-1 and TRBJ1-5 gives the whole variable domain SAVISQKPSRDICQRGTSLTIQCQVDSQVTMMFWYRQQPGQSLTLIATANQGSEATYESGFVIDKFPISRPNLTFSTLTVSNMSPEDSSIYLCSVEDSAGQPQHFGDGTRLSIL.

This clone was detected only a few times. Here the CDR3 DNA reads TGTGCCAGCAGTCTCTTAGGACCAATCTACGAGCAGTACTTC. Translating it yields CASSLLGPIYEQYF. The rearrangement links TRBV14 to TRBJ2-7; D gene unclear. Trimming cost V 6 bases and J 3 bases, with 15 bases left between them. This CDR3 has 14 amino acids. Germline-derived CDR1 and CDR2 are SGHDN and FVKESK.

This chain connects TRBV11-1 to TRBJ1-6; no firm D call. The length of the CDR3 is 15 residues. V was pared by 8 bases and J by 6 bases, with 17 bases between. Germline lookup yields CDR1 SGHAT and CDR2 FQDESV (reference sequence). Here the CDR3 reads CASAPQTGPNSPLHF. In nucleotides, the CDR3 is TGTGCCAGCGCACCCCAGACCGGCCCTAATTCACCCCTCCACTTT. The complete variable domain, with remaining parts taken from reference TRBV11-1 and TRBJ1-6, reads EAEVAQSPRYKITEKSQAVAFWCDPISGHATLYWYRQILGQGPELLVQFQDESVVDDSQLPKDRFSAERLKGVDSTLKIQPAELGDSAMYLCASAPQTGPNSPLHFGNGTRLTVT.

The chain employs TRBV27 and TRBJ2-7, with D unresolved. The CDR3 has 14 residues. V was pared by 1 base and J by 4 bases, with 11 bases between. Germline V gene sequence: CDR1 MNHEY, CDR2 SMNVEV (reference sequence). The CDR3 DNA reads TGTGCCAGCAGTTTATTCTCCACCAAGTACGAGCAGTACTTC. Encoded protein: CASSLFSTKYEQYF.

Only a few counts were recorded for this clone. The rearrangement joins TRBV30 to TRBJ2-3; D is uncertain. This CDR3 spans 13 amino acids. Germline V gene sequence: CDR1 GTSNPN, CDR2 SVGIG (reference sequence). V lost 2 bases and J 6 bases, leaving 12 bases between the germline ends. The CDR3 here is CAWSTTFMDTQYF. The CDR3 DNA is TGTGCCTGGAGTACGACGTTTATGGATACGCAGTATTTT. Combining the CDR3 with reference TRBV30 and TRBJ2-3 gives the whole variable domain SQTIHQWPATLVQPVGSPLSLECTVEGTSNPNLYWYRQAAGRGLQLLFYSVGIGQISSEVPQNLSASRPQDRQFILSSKKLLLSDSGFYLCAWSTTFMDTQYFGPGTRLTVL.

The V gene is TRBV28, the J gene TRBJ1-5; unclear D gene. The CDR3 loop spans 13 amino acids. Deletions cut 3 bases from V and 7 bases from J, with 10 bases between. Germline CDR1 is MDHEN and CDR2 is SYDVKM. CDR3 sequence reads: CASSFPSGQPQHF. Here the CDR3 DNA reads TGTGCCAGCAGTTTTCCGAGTGGGCAGCCCCAGCATTTT.

The V and J genes are TRBV7-2 and TRBJ2-7; 11 bases are shared with TRBD1. In germline, CDR1 is SGHTA, CDR2 FQGNSA. The CDR3 spans 15 residues. The V and J ends lost 4 bases and 4 bases, in that order; junction bases with no gene match: 6. The CDR3: CASSYGQGARYEQYF. In DNA form, the CDR3 reads TGTGCCAGCAGCTATGGACAGGGGGCGCGGTACGAGCAGTACTTC.

The gene calls are TRBV7-9 and TRBJ1-1; D uncertain. Trimming stripped 2 bases from V and 4 bases from J, with 20 bases between. The CDR3 is 17 residues long. From germline, CDR1 is SEHNR and CDR2 FQNEAQ (reference sequence). CDR3 region: CASSLSRATPAGTEAFF. Here the CDR3 DNA reads TGTGCCAGCAGCTTAAGCCGGGCCACTCCCGCCGGCACTGAAGCTTTCTTT.

This chain uses TRBV5-6 with TRBJ2-7, with TRBD2 identical over 7 bases. There are 14 residues in the CDR3. Trimming at V came to 2 bases and at J to 5 bases, leaving 7 bases not matched to a gene. Germline V gives CDR1 SGHDT, CDR2 YYEEEE. The CDR3 DNA reads TGTGCCAGCAGCTTAAGGGCGGGGGAGCACGAGCAGTACTTC. Translated: CASSLRAGEHEQYF.

In this sample, this clone turned up a few times. The genes are TRBV5-4 and TRBJ2-1, with D maybe TRBD2 (7 bases). Germline V CDR1 and CDR2: SGHNT, YYREEE (reference sequence). There are 16 residues in the CDR3. Trimming stripped 4 bases from V and 0 bases from J, with 14 bases between. CDR3 loop: CASSILRGASYNEQFF. The CDR3 bases are TGTGCCAGCAGCATCCTCCGGGGGGCCTCCTACAATGAGCAGTTCTTC.

Only a few counts were recorded for this clone. V gene TRBV5-4 combines with J gene TRBJ2-5; TRBD1 is a possible D gene (5 bases). This CDR3 spans 13 amino acids. Trimming pared 2 bases from V and 1 base from J, leaving 6 bases between. Germline lookup yields CDR1 SGHNT and CDR2 YYREEE (reference sequence). CDR3 nucleotides: TGTGCCAGCAGCTTACAGGTCCAAGAGACCCAGTACTTC. It codes for CASSLQVQETQYF.

In its sample, this clone was seen a few times. V usage is TRBV6-5 and J usage is TRBJ2-7, with 8 bases lining up with TRBD1. The V segment lost 5 bases and the J segment 0 bases; nucleotides outside the gene matches: 6. Germline CDR1 is MNHEY and CDR2 is SVGAGI. The CDR3 covers 15 residues. CDR3 sequence: CASSAPGQASYEQYF. DNA of the CDR3: TGTGCCAGCAGTGCACCGGGACAGGCCTCCTACGAGCAGTACTTC.